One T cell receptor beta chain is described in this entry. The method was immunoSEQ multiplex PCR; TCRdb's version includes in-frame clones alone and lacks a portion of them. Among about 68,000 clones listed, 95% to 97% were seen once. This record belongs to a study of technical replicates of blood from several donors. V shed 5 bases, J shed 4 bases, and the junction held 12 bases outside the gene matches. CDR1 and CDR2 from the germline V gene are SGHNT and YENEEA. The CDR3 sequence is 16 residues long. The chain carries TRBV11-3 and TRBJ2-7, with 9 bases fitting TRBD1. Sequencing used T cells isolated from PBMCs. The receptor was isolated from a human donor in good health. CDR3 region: CASSPKPGTGKYEQYF. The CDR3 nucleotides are TGTGCCAGCAGCCCTAAACCAGGGACAGGGAAGTACGAGCAGTACTTC.